The 16 T cell receptor beta chains below all came from one sample that was sequenced in a study of radiation and T cells in renal cell carcinoma. The data were produced by immunoSEQ multiplex PCR, yet TCRdb's version contains in-frame clones alone and is incomplete. The sample lists 94,000 or so clones; 70% to 85% were seen once. Time point described: baseline pretreatment blood. Treatment in this sample: 15 Gy SBRT to primary tumor, nephrectomy 4 weeks later. Sequencing was performed on blood, taken from a patient whose treatment included radiotherapy and nephrectomy. All receptors come from a man in his sixties with renal cell carcinoma.

CDR3 residues: CASSSRTGAVDTEAFF. DNA for the CDR3: TGTGCCAGCAGTTCTCGGACAGGGGCGGTGGACACTGAAGCTTTCTTT. V gene TRBV27 combines with J gene TRBJ1-1; 9 bases line up with TRBD1. This CDR3 comprises 16 residues. CDR1 is MNHEY and CDR2 is SMNVEV in the germline V gene (reference sequence). Trimming cost V 4 bases and J 3 bases; bases outside gene matches: 9.

This sequence joins TRBV21-1 and TRBJ2-5; TRBD2, the table's D call, lacks a check against the DNA. TRBV21-1 has pseudogene status. The CDR3 runs to 19 residues. CDR3 coding DNA: TGTGCCAGCAGCATACGATCCTCCCTAACAGTAAGCGGGCGAGAGACCCAGTACTTC. Its translation is CASSIRSSLTVSGRETQYF.

J is TRBJ2-7 and V is TRBV19; D might be TRBD2 (5 bases). The germline V and J ends were trimmed by 8 bases and 3 bases, with 11 bases remaining between them. The germline CDR1 and CDR2 sequences are LNHDA and SQIVND (reference sequence). This CDR3 contains 12 residues. CDR3 sequence: CASSVEGYEQYF. The CDR3 region has the DNA TGTGCCAGTTCCGTAGAGGGCTACGAGCAGTACTTC.

The V and J genes are TRBV11-3 and TRBJ2-1; D not certain. The V gene lost 3 bases and the J gene lost 5 bases, with 11 bases spanning the gap. The CDR3 extends over 14 amino acids. Germline-derived CDR1 and CDR2 are SGHNT and YENEEA. This chain's CDR3 is CASSLFGAHNEQFF. CDR3 DNA sequence: TGTGCCAGCAGCTTGTTCGGCGCCCACAATGAGCAGTTCTTC.

This clone was observed a few times. V and J are TRBV19 and TRBJ1-4; perhaps TRBD1 as D (6 bases). CDR3 length: 15 amino acids. V gave up 1 base and J gave up 2 bases, with 8 bases separating them. Germline CDR1 reads LNHDA; CDR2 reads SQIVND (reference sequence). As DNA, the CDR3 is TGTGCCAGTAGTATAGCAGGGGATACTAATGAAAAACTGTTTTTT. This codes for CASSIAGDTNEKLFF.

V usage is TRBV7-9 and J usage is TRBJ1-1; maybe TRBD1 (6 bases). Germline V lookup: CDR1 SEHNR, CDR2 FQNEAQ (reference sequence). The CDR3 contains 15 residues. V lost 1 base, J lost 1 base, and 10 bases lay in between. CDR3 coding DNA: TGTGCCAGCAGCTTAGTGGGGGCGCCGAACACTGAAGCTTTCTTT. It codes for CASSLVGAPNTEAFF.

V usage is TRBV19 and J usage is TRBJ2-3; TRBD2 agrees at 9 bases. CDR3 length: 17 amino acids. Germline-derived CDR1 and CDR2 are LNHDA and SQIVND (reference sequence). V was pared by 5 bases and J by 0 bases, with 9 bases of the junction left unmatched. The CDR3 spells CASSPGTSRRSTDTQYF. The DNA for the CDR3 is TGTGCCAGTAGTCCCGGGACTAGCCGGAGAAGCACAGATACGCAGTATTTT. Full variable domain (outside the CDR3, taken from reference TRBV19 and TRBJ2-3): DGGITQSPKYLFRKEGQNVTLSCEQNLNHDAMYWYRQDPGQGLRLIYYSQIVNDFQKGDIAEGYSVSREKKESFPLTVTSAQKNPTAFYLCASSPGTSRRSTDTQYFGPGTRLTVL.

This rearrangement joins TRBV9 to TRBJ2-7; D gene uncertain. V was shortened by 1 base and J by 4 bases, with 12 bases between the two germline ends. The germline V gene encodes CDR1 SGDLS and CDR2 YYNGEE. This CDR3 is 14 amino acids long. The DNA of the CDR3 is TGTGCCAGCAGCGTACGGTTCGAGTCGTACGAGCAGTACTTC. Translated, it gives CASSVRFESYEQYF.

With regard to this clone: Mismatch with germline at one junction end may stem from a read error. This chain joins TRBV7-3 and TRBJ2-1; 7 positions match TRBD2. There are 17 residues in the CDR3. Germline V lookup: CDR1 SGHTA, CDR2 FQGTGA. CDR3 in amino acids: CASSLRVRGRAYDEQFF. CDR3 sequence (DNA): TGTGCCAGCAGCTTAAGGGTTCGGGGGAGGGCCTACGATGAGCAGTTCTTC.

This chain uses TRBV5-1 with TRBJ2-6, with D uncertain. Germline assignment: CDR1 SGHRS and CDR2 YFSETQ. V lost 4 bases and J 0 bases, leaving 8 bases between the germline ends. The length of the CDR3 is 15 residues. The CDR3 here is CASSPHRSGANVLTF. For the CDR3, the DNA is TGCGCCAGCAGCCCTCACCGCTCTGGGGCCAACGTCCTGACTTTC.

The chain joins TRBV28 to TRBJ2-7; D is possibly TRBD1 (5 bases). Trimming left V 2 bases short and J 5 bases short, with 19 bases between. This CDR3 is 16 amino acids long. Germline CDR1 reads MDHEN; CDR2 reads SYDVKM. The CDR3 nucleotides are TGTGCCAGCAGTTTAGCTGGTGGGGCTTTTAGTGACGAGCAGTACTTC. Its protein product is CASSLAGGAFSDEQYF.

The rearrangement links TRBV14 to TRBJ2-5, with 12 bases matching TRBD2. Unmatched junction bases numbered 9, after V lost 4 bases and J lost 9 bases. Per the germline V gene, CDR1 is SGHDN and CDR2 is FVKESK. This CDR3 comprises 15 residues. As DNA, the CDR3 is TGTGCCAGCAGCCGCGTCGACCTAGCGGGAGGGCCCCAGTACTTC. Its protein is CASSRVDLAGGPQYF.

The DNA for the CDR3 is TGTGCCAGCGGATTTGGGCCCGGGACCCCGATGAGGGAGCAGTACTTC. It specifies CASGFGPGTPMREQYF. This chain links TRBV27 with TRBJ2-7, with D possibly being TRBD1 or TRBD2 (5 bases each). The CDR3 totals 16 residues. Trimming removed 8 bases from V and 7 bases from J, with 27 bases in between. Germline CDR1 is MNHEY and CDR2 is SMNVEV (reference sequence).

This clone was recorded a few times. The J gene is TRBJ2-7, the V gene TRBV14, with 10 bases fitting TRBD2. J lost 0 bases, V lost 5 bases, and 7 bases had no gene match. CDR3 size: 16 residues. The germline gives CDR1 SGHDN, CDR2 FVKESK. This CDR3 reads CASSFRAGGSSYEQYF. The CDR3 nucleotides read TGTGCCAGCAGCTTTCGAGCGGGAGGGAGCTCCTACGAGCAGTACTTC.

The gene calls are TRBV30 and TRBJ2-7, with 11 bases lining up with TRBD2. J lost 4 bases, V lost 2 bases, and 4 bases had no gene match. The CDR3 loop spans 14 amino acids. Germline V gene lookup returns CDR1 GTSNPN and CDR2 SVGIG (reference sequence). CDR3 protein: CAWSTSGRSYEQYF. CDR3 coding DNA: TGTGCCTGGAGTACTAGCGGGAGATCGTACGAGCAGTACTTC.

The chain combines TRBV6-5 with TRBJ2-3; TRBD2 matches at 9 bases. Trimming cost V 2 bases and J 3 bases; bases outside gene matches: 6. The germline V gene has CDR1 MNHEY and CDR2 SVGAGI. The CDR3 consists of 16 residues. The CDR3 DNA reads TGTGCCAGCAGTTACGTAGCGGGAGTCATTACAGATACGCAGTATTTT. Protein sequence: CASSYVAGVITDTQYF.